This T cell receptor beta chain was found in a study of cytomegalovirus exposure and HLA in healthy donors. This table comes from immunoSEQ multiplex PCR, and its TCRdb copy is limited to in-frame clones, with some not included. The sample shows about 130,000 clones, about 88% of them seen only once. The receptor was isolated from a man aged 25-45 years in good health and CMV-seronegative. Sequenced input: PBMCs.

CDR3 region: CAWSVQEAQYF. DNA of the CDR3: TGTGCCTGGAGTGTTCAGGAGGCCCAGTACTTC. The chain has TRBV30 and TRBJ2-5, with D perhaps TRBD2 (5 bases). Germline V gene sequence: CDR1 GTSNPN, CDR2 SVGIG (reference sequence). Trimming cost V 0 bases and J 9 bases, with 8 bases left between them. CDR3 length equals 11 residues.